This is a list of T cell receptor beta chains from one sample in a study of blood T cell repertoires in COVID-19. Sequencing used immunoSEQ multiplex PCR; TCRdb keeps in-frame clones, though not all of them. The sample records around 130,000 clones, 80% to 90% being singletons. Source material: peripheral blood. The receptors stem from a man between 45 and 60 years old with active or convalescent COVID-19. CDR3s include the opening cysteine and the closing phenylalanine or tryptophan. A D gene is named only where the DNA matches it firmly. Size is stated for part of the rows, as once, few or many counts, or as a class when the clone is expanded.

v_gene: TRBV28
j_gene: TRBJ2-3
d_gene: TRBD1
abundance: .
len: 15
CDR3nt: TGTGCCAGCGACCCCTTGGGACAGGGTCGAGATACGCAGTATTTT
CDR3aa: CASDPLGQGRDTQYF

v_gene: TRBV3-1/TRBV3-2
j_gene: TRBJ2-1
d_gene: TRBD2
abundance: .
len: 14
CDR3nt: TGTGCCAGCAGGCCGAGCGGGAGAACCAATGAGCAGTTCTTC
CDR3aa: CASRPSGRTNEQFF

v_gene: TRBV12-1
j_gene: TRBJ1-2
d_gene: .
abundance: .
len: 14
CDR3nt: TGTGCCAGCAGCTTTGATTGGGGAGGGAATGGCTACACCTTC
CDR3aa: CASSFDWGGNGYTF

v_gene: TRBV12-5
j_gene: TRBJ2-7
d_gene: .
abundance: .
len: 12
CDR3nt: TGTGCTAGTGGTTTGGCCCAATACGAGCAGTACTTC
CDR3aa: CASGLAQYEQYF

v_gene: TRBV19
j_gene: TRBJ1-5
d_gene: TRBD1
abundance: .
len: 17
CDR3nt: TGTGCCAGTAGTCCCTACGACAGGGAACATAGCAATCAGCCCCAGCATTTT
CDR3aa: CASSPYDREHSNQPQHF

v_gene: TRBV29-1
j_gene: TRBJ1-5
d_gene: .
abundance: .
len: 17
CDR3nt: TGCAGCGTTGAATTTGGCAGGAAGAAGTTGGTCAATCAGCCCCAGCATTTT
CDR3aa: CSVEFGRKKLVNQPQHF

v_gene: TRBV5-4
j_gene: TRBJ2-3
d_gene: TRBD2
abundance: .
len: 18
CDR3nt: TGTGCCAGCAGCCACCGGCCGGGACTAGCGTATAGCACAGATACGCAGTATTTT
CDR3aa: CASSHRPGLAYSTDTQYF

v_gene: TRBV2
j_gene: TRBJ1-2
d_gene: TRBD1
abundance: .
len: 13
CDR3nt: TGTGCCAGCGTCGAAGGGACAGGGGAGGGCTACACCTTC
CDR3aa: CASVEGTGEGYTF

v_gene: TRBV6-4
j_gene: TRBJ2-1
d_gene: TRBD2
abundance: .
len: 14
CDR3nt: TGTGCCAGCAGCTCCGGCGGGGGGGCCTATGAGCAGTTCTTC
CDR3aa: CASSSGGGAYEQFF

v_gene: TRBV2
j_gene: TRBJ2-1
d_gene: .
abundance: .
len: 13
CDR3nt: TGTGCCAGCAGGAAGGACGGCGGGAATGAGCAGTTCTTC
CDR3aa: CASRKDGGNEQFF

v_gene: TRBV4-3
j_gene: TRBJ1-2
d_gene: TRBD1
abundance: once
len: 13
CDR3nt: TGCGCCAGCAGCCAAGATCGGGGACAGAATTACACCTTC
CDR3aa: CASSQDRGQNYTF

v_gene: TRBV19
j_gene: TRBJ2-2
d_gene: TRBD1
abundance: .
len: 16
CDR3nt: TGTGCCAGTAGTATGGGCAGGGGGATGTATCCCGGGGAGCTGTTTTTT
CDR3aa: CASSMGRGMYPGELFF

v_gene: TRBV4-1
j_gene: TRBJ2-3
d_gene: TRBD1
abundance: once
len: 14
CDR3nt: TGCGCCAGCAGCCTACGACAGGGTACAGATACGCAGTATTTT
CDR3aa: CASSLRQGTDTQYF

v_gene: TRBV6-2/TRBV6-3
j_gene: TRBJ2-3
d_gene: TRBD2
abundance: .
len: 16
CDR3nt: TGTGCCAGCAGTACAGGACTAGAGGGTGGCTCAGATACGCAGTATTTT
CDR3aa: CASSTGLEGGSDTQYF

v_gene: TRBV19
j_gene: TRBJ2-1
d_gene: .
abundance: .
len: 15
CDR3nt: TGTGCCAGTAGCCTAAGGCAGGGGCTGAACAATGAGCAGTTCTTC
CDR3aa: CASSLRQGLNNEQFF

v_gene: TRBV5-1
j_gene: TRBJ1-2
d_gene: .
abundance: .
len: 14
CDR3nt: TGCGCCAGCAGCTTCTGGACATTAAACTATGGCTACACCTTC
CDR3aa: CASSFWTLNYGYTF

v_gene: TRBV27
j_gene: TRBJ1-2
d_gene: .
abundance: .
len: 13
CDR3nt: TGTGCCAGCAGTTCGGGTCTTTCCTATGGCTACACCTTC
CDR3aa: CASSSGLSYGYTF

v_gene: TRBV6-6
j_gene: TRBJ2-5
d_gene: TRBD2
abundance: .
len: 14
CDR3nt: TGTGCCAGCAGACTAGCGGGGGGACAAGAGACCCAGTACTTC
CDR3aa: CASRLAGGQETQYF

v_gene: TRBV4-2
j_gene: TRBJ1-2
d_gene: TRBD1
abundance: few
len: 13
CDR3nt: TGTGCCAGCAGCCAAACGGGACAGGGGGGCTACACCTTC
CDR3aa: CASSQTGQGGYTF

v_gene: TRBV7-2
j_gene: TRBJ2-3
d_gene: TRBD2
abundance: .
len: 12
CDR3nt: TGTGCCAGCTCCGACGGGGGGGATACGCAGTATTTT
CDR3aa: CASSDGGDTQYF

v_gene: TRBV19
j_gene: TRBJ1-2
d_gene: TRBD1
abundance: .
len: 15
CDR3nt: TGTGCCAGTAGTCTCGGGACAGCTGATCCTTATGGCTACACCTTC
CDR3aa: CASSLGTADPYGYTF

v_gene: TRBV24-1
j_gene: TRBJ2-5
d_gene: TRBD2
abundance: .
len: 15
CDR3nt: TGTGCCACCGCCCCCCGCAGCGGGAGACAAGAGACCCAGTACTTC
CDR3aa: CATAPRSGRQETQYF

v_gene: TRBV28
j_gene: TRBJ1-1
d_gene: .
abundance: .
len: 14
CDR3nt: TGTGCCAGCATCTTCGGGCAGGGGCACACTGAAGCTTTCTTT
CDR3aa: CASIFGQGHTEAFF

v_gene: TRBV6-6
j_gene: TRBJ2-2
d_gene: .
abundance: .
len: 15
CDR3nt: TGTGCCAGCAGCCCAGGGGAGTCGAACACCGGGGAGCTGTTTTTT
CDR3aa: CASSPGESNTGELFF

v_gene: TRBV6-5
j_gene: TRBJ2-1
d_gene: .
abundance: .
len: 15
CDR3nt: TGTGCCAGCAAGCCCCCACTCGCGGGTAACAATGAGCAGTTCTTC
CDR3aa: CASKPPLAGNNEQFF

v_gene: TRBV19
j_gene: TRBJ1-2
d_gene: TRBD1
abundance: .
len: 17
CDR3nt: TGTGCCAGTAGTTTGCGGGGTCGACAGGGGGTAAACTATGGCTACACCTTC
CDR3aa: CASSLRGRQGVNYGYTF

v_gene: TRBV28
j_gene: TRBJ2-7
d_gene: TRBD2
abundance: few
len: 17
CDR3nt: TGTGCCAGCAGTCGCCCGAGGTCTAGCGGGGTCTCCTACGAGCAGTACTTC
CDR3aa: CASSRPRSSGVSYEQYF

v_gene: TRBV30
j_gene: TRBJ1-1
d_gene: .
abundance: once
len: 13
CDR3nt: TGTGCCTGGGCCCGGGACACGGCCACTGAAGCTTTCTTT
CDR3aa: CAWARDTATEAFF

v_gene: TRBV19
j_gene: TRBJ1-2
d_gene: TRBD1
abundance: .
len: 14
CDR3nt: TGTGCCAGTACCCGTGGGACAGGGGAATATGGCTACACCTTC
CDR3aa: CASTRGTGEYGYTF

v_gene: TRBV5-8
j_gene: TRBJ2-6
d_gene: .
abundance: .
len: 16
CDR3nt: TGTGCCAGCAGCTTGTTTAGGGGCTCGGGGGCCAACGTCCTGACTTTC
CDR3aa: CASSLFRGSGANVLTF

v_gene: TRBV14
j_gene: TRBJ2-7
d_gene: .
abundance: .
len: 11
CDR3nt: TGTGCCAGCAGCCAAGCTCGCGAGCAGTACTTC
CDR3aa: CASSQAREQYF

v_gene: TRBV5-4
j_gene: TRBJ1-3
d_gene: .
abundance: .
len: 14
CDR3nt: TGTGCCAGCAGCCAGCCAGGTTTCGAAGACACCATATATTTT
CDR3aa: CASSQPGFEDTIYF

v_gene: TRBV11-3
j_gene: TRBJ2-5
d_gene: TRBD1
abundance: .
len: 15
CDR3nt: TGTGCCAGCAGCCTGTTCCCGGGACAGGGAAATACCCAGTACTTC
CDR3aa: CASSLFPGQGNTQYF

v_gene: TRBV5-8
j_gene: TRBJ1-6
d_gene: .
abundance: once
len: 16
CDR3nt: TGTGCCAGCAGCTCCAGCTTCCCGGGGATCAATTCACCCCTCCACTTT
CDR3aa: CASSSSFPGINSPLHF

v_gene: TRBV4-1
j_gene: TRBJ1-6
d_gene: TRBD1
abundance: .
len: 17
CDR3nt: TGCGCCAGCAGTTCCGGACAGGGATACTCCTATAATTCACCCCTCCACTTT
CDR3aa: CASSSGQGYSYNSPLHF

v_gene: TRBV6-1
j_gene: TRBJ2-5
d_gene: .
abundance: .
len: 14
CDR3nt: TGTGCCAGCAGTGGAGCGGACTTCCAAGAGACCCAGTACTTC
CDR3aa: CASSGADFQETQYF

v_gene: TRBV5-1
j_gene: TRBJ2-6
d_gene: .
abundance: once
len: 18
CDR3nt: TGCGCCAGCAGCGACCTAGTGGGGGGGGCGGCTGGGGCCAACGTCCTGACTTTC
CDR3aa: CASSDLVGGAAGANVLTF

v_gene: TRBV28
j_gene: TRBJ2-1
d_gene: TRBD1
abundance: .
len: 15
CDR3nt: TGTGCCAGCAGTCCACAGGGGAGCTCCTACAATGAGCAGTTCTTC
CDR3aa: CASSPQGSSYNEQFF